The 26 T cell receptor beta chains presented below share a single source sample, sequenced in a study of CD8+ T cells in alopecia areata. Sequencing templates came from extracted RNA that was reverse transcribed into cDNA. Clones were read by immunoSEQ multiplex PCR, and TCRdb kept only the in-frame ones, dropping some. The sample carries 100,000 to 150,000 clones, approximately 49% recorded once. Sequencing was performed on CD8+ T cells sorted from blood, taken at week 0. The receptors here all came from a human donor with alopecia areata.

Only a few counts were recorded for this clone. CDR3 DNA: TGTGCCAGTAGTACACTATGGGCTGATGGGGCCGGGGAGCTGTTTTTT. Its protein product is CASSTLWADGAGELFF. The chain carries TRBV19 and TRBJ2-2; D not resolved. CDR1 is LNHDA and CDR2 is SQIVND in the germline V gene (reference sequence). Trimming pared 4 bases from V and 6 bases from J, leaving 18 bases between. The CDR3 runs to 16 residues.

The CDR3 protein is CASSGNNNQPQHF. The CDR3 nucleotides read TGTGCCAGCAGTGGTAACAACAATCAGCCCCAGCATTTT. The chain joins TRBV2 to TRBJ1-5; D call uncertain. Germline assignment: CDR1 SNHLY and CDR2 FYNNEI. With 4 bases removed from V and 3 bases from J, the gap between germline ends came to 7 bases. This CDR3 comprises 13 residues.

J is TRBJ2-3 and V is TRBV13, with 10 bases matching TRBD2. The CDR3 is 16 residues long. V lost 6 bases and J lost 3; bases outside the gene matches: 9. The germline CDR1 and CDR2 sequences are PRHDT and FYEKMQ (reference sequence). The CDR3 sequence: CASSPPSGGATDTQYF. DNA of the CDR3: TGTGCCAGCAGTCCACCCAGCGGGGGGGCGACAGATACGCAGTATTTT.

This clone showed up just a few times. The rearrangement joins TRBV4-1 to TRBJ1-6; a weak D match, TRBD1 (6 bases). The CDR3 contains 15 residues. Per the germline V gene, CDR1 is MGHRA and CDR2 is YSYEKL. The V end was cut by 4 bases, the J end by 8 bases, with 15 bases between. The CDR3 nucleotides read TGCGCCAGCAGCCGCTTCGGGGAGGGGGATTCACCCCTCCACTTT. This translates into CASSRFGEGDSPLHF.

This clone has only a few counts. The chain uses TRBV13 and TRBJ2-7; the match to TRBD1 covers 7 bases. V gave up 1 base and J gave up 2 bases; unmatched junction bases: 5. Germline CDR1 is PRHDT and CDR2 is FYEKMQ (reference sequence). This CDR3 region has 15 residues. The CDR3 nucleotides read TGTGCCAGCAGCTTAGCGGGACAGCGAACCTACGAGCAGTACTTC. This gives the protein CASSLAGQRTYEQYF.

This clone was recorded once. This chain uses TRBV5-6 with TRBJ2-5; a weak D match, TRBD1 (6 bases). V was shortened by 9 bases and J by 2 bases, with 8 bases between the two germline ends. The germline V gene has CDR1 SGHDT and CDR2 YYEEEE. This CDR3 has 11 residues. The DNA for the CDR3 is TGTGCCACAGGACAGCAAGAGACCCAGTACTTC. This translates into CATGQQETQYF.

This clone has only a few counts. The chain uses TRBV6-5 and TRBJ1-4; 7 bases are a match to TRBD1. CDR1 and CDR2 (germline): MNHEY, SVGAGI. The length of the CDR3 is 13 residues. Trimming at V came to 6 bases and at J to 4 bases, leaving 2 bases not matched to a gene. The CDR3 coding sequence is TGTGCCAGCAGCGACAGGGATAATGAAAAACTGTTTTTT. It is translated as CASSDRDNEKLFF.

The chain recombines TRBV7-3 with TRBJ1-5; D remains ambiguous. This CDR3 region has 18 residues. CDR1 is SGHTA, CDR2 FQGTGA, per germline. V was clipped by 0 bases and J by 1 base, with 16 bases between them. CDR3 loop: CASSLTGNILYSNQPQHF. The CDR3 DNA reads TGTGCCAGCAGCTTAACGGGAAACATATTGTACAGCAATCAGCCCCAGCATTTT.

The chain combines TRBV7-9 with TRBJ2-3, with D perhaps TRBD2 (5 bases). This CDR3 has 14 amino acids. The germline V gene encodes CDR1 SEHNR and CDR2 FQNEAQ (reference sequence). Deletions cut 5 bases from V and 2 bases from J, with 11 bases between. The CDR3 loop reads CASSDGLSTDTQYF. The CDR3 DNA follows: TGTGCCAGCAGCGACGGACTGTCCACAGATACGCAGTATTTT.

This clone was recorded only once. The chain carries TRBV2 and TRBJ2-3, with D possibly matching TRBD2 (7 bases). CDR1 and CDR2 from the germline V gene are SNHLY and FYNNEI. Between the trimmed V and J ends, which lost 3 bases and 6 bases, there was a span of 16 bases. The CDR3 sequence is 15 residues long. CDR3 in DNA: TGTGCCAGCAGTGAGATAGGGGGGGCTTCTGATACGCAGTATTTT. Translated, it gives CASSEIGGASDTQYF. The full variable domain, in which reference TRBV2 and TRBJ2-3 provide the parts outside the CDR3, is EPEVTQTPSHQVTQMGQEVILRCVPISNHLYFYWYRQILGQKVEFLVSFYNNEISEKSEIFDDQFSVERPDGSNFTLKIRSTKLEDSAMYFCASSEIGGASDTQYFGPGTRLTVL.

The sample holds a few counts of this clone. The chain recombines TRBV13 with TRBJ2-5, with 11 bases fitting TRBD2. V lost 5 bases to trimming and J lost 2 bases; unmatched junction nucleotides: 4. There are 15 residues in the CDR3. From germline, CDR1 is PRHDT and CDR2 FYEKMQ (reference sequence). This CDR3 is CASSVGLAEQETQYF. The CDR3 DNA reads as TGTGCCAGCAGCGTGGGACTAGCGGAACAAGAGACCCAGTACTTC.

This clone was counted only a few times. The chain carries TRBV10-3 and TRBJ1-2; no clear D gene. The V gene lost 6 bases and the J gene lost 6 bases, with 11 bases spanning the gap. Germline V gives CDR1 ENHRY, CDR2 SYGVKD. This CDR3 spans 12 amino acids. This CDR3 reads CAIRDPQDGYTF. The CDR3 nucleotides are TGTGCCATCAGAGACCCCCAAGATGGCTACACCTTC.

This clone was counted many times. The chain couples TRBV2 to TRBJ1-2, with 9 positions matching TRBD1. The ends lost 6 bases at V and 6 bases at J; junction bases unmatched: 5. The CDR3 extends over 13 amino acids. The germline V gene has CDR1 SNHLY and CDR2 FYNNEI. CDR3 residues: CASRDRGRNGYTF. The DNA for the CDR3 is TGTGCCAGCAGAGACAGGGGGAGGAATGGCTACACCTTC.

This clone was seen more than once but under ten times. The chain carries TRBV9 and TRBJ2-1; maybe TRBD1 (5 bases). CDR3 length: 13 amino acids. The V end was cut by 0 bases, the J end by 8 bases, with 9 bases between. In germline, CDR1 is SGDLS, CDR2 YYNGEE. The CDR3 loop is CASSVEGLHEQFF. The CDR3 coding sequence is TGTGCCAGCAGCGTAGAGGGGCTGCATGAGCAGTTCTTC.

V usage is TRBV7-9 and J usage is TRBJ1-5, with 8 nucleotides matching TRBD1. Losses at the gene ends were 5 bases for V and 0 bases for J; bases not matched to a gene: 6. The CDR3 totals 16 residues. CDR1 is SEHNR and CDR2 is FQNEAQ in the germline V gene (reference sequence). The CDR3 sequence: CASSPGGPYSNQPQHF. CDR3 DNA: TGTGCCAGCAGCCCAGGGGGCCCCTATAGCAATCAGCCCCAGCATTTT.

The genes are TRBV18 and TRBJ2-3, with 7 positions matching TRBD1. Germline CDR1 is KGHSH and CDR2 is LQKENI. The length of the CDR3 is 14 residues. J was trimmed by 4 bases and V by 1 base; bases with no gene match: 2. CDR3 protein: CASSPRQGADTQYF. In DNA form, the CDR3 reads TGTGCCAGCTCACCACGTCAGGGGGCAGATACGCAGTATTTT.

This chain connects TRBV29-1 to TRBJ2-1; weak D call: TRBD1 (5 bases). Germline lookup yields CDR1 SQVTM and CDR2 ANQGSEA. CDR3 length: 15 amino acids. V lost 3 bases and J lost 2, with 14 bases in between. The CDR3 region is CSVDGQGITYNEQFF. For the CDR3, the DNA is TGCAGCGTTGACGGGCAGGGCATCACCTACAATGAGCAGTTCTTC.

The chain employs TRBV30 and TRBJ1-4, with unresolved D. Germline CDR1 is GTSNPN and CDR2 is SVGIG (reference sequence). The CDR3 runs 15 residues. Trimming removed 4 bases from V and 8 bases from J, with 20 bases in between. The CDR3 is CAWMTEIGDWEKLFF. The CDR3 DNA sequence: TGTGCCTGGATGACCGAAATCGGTGATTGGGAAAAACTGTTTTTT.

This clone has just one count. The DNA for the CDR3 is TGTGCCTGGAGTTTAAGGGGGCCCGGCTATGGCTACACCTTC. It is translated as CAWSLRGPGYGYTF. The chain employs TRBV30 and TRBJ1-2; 7 nucleotides agree with TRBD1. In germline, CDR1 is GTSNPN, CDR2 SVGIG (reference sequence). The CDR3 is made up of 14 amino acids. The junction had 7 bases not matched to a gene; V was cut back by 2 bases and J by 4 bases.

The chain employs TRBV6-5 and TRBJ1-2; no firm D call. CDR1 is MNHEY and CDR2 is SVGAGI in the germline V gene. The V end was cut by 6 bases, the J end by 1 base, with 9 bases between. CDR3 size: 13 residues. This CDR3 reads CASRDGYNYGYTF. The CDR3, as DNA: TGTGCCAGCAGGGACGGATATAACTATGGCTACACCTTC.

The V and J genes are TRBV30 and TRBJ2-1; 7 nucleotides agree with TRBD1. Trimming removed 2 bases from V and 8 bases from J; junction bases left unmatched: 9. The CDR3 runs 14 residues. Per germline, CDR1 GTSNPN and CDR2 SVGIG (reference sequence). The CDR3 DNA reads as TGTGCCTGGAGTCCCGAGACAGGGAAGGATGAGCAGTTCTTC. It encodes CAWSPETGKDEQFF.

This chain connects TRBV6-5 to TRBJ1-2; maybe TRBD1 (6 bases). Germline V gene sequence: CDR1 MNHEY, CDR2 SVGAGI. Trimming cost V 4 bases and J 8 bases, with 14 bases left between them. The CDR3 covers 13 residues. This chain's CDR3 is CASSSRGTIGYTF. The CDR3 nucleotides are TGTGCCAGCAGTTCTCGGGGGACAATAGGCTACACCTTC.

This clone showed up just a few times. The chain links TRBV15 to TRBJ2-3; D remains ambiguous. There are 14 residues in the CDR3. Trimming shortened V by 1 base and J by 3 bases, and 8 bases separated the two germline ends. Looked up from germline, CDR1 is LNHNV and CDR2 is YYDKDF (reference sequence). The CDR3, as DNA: TGTGCCACCAGCAGAGCTGGGGTGACAGATACGCAGTATTTT. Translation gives CATSRAGVTDTQYF.

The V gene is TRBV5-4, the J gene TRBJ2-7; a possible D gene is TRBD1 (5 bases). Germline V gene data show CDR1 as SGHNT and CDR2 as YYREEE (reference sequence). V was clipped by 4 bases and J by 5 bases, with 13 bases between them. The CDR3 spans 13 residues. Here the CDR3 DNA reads TGTGCCAGCAGCCCCAGGGAACTGGACGAGCAGTACTTC. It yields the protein CASSPRELDEQYF.

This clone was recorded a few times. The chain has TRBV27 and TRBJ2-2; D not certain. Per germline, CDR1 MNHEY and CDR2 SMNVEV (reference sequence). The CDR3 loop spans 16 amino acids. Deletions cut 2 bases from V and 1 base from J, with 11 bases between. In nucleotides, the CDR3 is TGTGCCAGCAGTTTAAGCATCCGTTTGAACACCGGGGAGCTGTTTTTT. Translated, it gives CASSLSIRLNTGELFF.

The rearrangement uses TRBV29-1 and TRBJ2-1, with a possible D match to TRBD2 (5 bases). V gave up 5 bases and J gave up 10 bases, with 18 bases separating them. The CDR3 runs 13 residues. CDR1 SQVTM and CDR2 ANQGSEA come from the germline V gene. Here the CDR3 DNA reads TGCAGCGTTCAATTTACAGCGGAGTGGGAGCAGTTCTTC. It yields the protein CSVQFTAEWEQFF.